These 7 T cell receptor beta chains originate from one sample sequenced in a study of cytomegalovirus exposure and HLA in healthy donors (dated by TCRdb to the late 2010s). The library relied on the immunoSEQ multiplex PCR assay. The multiplex PCR relied on a mix of 60 forward primers for TCR Vbeta segments and 13 reverse primers for TCR Jbeta segments. TCRdb's version of the immuneACCESS table is confined to in-frame rearrangements and falls short of the full clone set. An unresolved V gene accounts for under half of the shortfall where checked; the remainder is of unknown origin. Here the sample has fewer than 200,000 clones; about three quarters occur a single time. Of the sample, more than 1.3% falls within the top ten clones. The sample consisted of PBMCs. The receptors stem from a girl aged 10-17 years in good health and CMV-seronegative.

The chain has TRBV29-1 and TRBJ1-2; 7 bases fit TRBD1. The CDR3 length is 13 residues. V trimming: 8 bases; J trimming: 2 bases; junction bases outside the gene matches: 8. Germline V gene sequence: CDR1 SQVTM, CDR2 ANQGSEA. Here the CDR3 DNA reads TGCAGCACCCAAGGGGGCGCGAACTATGGCTACACCTTC. Translating gives CSTQGGANYGYTF.

The chain carries TRBV9 and TRBJ1-1, with TRBD1 as a possible D gene (6 bases). V lost 4 bases and J lost 6, with 13 bases in between. This CDR3 spans 13 amino acids. From germline, CDR1 is SGDLS and CDR2 YYNGEE. CDR3 bases: TGTGCCAGCAGCTCGTCCGGGACATCTGAAGCTTTCTTT. Encoded protein: CASSSSGTSEAFF.

In this sample, this clone turned up a few times. The rearrangement links TRBV18 to TRBJ2-4; D not certain. V lost 3 bases to trimming and J lost 0 bases, with 15 bases between them. Germline V gene lookup returns CDR1 KGHSH and CDR2 LQKENI. CDR3 length: 17 residues. CDR3 coding DNA: TGTGCCAGCTCACCGCTACCTCAATCGAGAGCCAAAAACATTCAGTACTTC. It translates to CASSPLPQSRAKNIQYF.

The J gene is TRBJ1-1, the V gene TRBV19; D not certain. The V gene's germline CDR1 is LNHDA and CDR2 SQIVND (reference sequence). Trimming removed 3 bases at V and 3 bases at J, with 8 bases between. The CDR3 runs 13 residues. For the CDR3, the DNA is TGTGCCAGTAGTATGGAGGAATACACTGAAGCTTTCTTT. Translation gives CASSMEEYTEAFF.

The V call is TRBV7-9, the J call TRBJ2-1; 11 bases line up with TRBD2. Germline loops: CDR1 SEHNR, CDR2 FQNEAQ (reference sequence). The junction had 9 bases not matched to a gene; V was cut back by 4 bases and J by 4 bases. The CDR3 is 17 amino acids. In DNA form, the CDR3 reads TGTGCCAGCAGCTCTCCGACTAGCGGGGTTGAGTACAATGAGCAGTTCTTC. Protein sequence: CASSSPTSGVEYNEQFF.

This clone was counted once. The chain is built from TRBV13 and TRBJ1-6, with a weak D call TRBD1 (5 bases). The CDR3 covers 16 residues. Germline CDR1 PRHDT, CDR2 FYEKMQ (reference sequence). Trimming shortened V by 2 bases and J by 6 bases, and 14 bases separated the two germline ends. The CDR3 DNA reads TGTGCCAGCAGCTTAAAGTCAGGGCTTACTAATTCACCCCTCCACTTT. Its translation is CASSLKSGLTNSPLHF.

This clone showed up just once. CDR3 region: CASSQLTADTEAFF. The CDR3 DNA follows: TGCGCCAGCAGCCAGCTCACAGCGGACACTGAAGCTTTCTTT. The rearrangement links TRBV4-1 to TRBJ1-1, with unresolved D. CDR1 and CDR2 from the germline V gene are MGHRA and YSYEKL. Trimming pared 3 bases from V and 3 bases from J, leaving 11 bases between. This CDR3 has 14 residues.